The entry that follows covers one TCR beta chain sequence. HIV-negative, healthy adults without recent acute infections or vaccinations were the donors. All participating donors were Caucasian adults from Nashville, Tennessee. This sample stems from a study of shared clonotypes between healthy human individuals. At the deep level, the assay was run. The protocol was immunoSEQ multiplex PCR, while the TCRdb copy is restricted to in-frame clones and leaves out a portion. The table lists approximately 460,000 clones, around 77% of them singletons. This CDR3 is built from 14 residues. V lost 2 bases and J lost 1; bases outside the gene matches: 1. Germline CDR1 reads SGHRS; CDR2 reads YFSETQ.

V gene TRBV5-1 combines with J gene TRBJ2-5; 8 bases map to TRBD1. The sample comprised PBMCs. This TCR was sampled from a woman in her 40s in good health. Some clones in this sample may be carry-over from other donors' samples. CDR3 residues: CASSFTGGQETQYF. As DNA, the CDR3 is TGCGCCAGCAGCTTTACAGGGGGCCAAGAGACCCAGTACTTC. Full variable domain (rest looked up from reference TRBV5-1 and TRBJ2-5): KAGVTQTPRYLIKTRGQQVTLSCSPISGHRSVSWYQQTPGQGLQFLFEYFSETQRNKGNFPGRFSGRQFSNSRSEMNVSTLELGDSALYLCASSFTGGQETQYFGPGTRLLVL.